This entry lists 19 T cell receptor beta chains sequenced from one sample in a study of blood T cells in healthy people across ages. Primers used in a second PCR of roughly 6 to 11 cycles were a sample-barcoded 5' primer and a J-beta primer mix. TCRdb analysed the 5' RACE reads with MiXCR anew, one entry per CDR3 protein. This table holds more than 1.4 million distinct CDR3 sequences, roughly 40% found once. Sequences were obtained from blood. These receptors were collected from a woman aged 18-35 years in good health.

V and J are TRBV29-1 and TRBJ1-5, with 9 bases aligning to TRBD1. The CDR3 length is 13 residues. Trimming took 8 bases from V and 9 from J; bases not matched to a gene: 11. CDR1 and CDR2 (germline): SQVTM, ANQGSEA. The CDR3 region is CSPPGQGVGPQHF. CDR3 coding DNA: TGCAGCCCACCGGGACAGGGCGTCGGGCCCCAGCATTTT.

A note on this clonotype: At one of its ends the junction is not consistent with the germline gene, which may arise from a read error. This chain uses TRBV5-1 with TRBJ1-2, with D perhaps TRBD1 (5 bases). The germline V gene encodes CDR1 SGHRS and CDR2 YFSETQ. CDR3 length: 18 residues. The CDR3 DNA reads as TGCGCCAACAGCCTGGACCTCGGGACCGGACGAGCTAACTATGGCTACACCTTC. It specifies CANSLDLGTGRANYGYTF.

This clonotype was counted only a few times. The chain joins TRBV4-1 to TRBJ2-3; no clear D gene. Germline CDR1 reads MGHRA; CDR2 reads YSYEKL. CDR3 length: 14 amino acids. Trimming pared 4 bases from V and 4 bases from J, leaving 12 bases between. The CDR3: CASSRDPNPDTQYF. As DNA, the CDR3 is TGCGCCAGCAGCCGAGACCCGAACCCAGATACGCAGTATTTT.

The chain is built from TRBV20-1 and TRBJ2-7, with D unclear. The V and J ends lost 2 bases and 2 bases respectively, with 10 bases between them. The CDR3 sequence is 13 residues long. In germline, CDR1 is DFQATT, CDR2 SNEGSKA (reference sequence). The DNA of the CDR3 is TGCAGTGCTAGAATGGCGGCACCCTACGAGCAGTACTTC. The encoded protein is CSARMAAPYEQYF.

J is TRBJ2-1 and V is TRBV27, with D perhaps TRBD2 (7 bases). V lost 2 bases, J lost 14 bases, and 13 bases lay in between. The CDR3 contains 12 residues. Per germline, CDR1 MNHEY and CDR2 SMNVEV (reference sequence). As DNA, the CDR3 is TGTGCCAGCAGTTTAGAGGGGGGGAGGGAGTTCTTC. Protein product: CASSLEGGREFF.

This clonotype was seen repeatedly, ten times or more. CDR3 bases: TGTGCCAGCAGCCAAGGTAGCGGGGGGTGGCAGTATTTT. This sequence encodes CASSQGSGGWQYF. The chain uses TRBV3-1 and TRBJ2-3; TRBD2 matches at 10 bases. The V segment lost 1 base and the J segment 11 bases; nucleotides outside the gene matches: 3. CDR1 LGHDT and CDR2 YNNKEL come from the germline V gene (reference sequence). The CDR3 totals 13 residues.

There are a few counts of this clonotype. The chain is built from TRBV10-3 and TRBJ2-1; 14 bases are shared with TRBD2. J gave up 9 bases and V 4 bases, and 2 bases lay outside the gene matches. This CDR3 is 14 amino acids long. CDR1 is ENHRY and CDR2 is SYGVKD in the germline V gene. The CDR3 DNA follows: TGTGCCATCAGTGGACTAGCGGGAGGGGCTGAGCAGTTCTTC. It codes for CAISGLAGGAEQFF.

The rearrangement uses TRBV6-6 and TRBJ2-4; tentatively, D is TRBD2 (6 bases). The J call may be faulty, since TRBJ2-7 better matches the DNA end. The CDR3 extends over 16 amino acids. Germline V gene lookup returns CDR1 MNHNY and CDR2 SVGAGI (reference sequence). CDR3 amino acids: CASSYGPEGSADEQYF. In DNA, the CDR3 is TGTGCCAGCAGTTATGGACCGGAGGGGTCAGCCGACGAGCAGTACTTC.

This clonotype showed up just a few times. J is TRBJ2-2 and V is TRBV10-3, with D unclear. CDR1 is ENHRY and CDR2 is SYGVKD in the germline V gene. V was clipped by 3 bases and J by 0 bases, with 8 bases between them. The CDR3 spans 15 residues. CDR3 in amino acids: CAISDRSPNTGELFF. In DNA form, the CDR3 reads TGTGCCATCAGTGACCGTAGTCCGAACACCGGGGAGCTGTTTTTT.

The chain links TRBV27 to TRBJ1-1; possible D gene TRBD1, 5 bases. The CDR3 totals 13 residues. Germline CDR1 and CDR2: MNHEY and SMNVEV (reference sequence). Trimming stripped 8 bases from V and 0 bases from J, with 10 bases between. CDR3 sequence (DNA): TGTGCCAGCCTGGACACTATGAACACTGAAGCTTTCTTT. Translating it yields CASLDTMNTEAFF.

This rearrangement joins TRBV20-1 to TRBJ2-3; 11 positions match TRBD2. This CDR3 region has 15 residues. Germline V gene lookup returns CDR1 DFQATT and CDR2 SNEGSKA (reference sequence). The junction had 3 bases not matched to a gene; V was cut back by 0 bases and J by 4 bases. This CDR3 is CSARDSGGAADTQYF. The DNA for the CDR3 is TGCAGTGCTAGAGATAGCGGGGGGGCGGCAGATACGCAGTATTTT.

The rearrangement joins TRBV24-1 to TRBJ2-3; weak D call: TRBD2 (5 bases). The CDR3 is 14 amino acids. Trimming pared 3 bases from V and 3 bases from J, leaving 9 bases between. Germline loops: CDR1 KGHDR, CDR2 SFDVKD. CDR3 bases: TGTGCCACCAGTGATACTGGGAGTACAGATACGCAGTATTTT. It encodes CATSDTGSTDTQYF.

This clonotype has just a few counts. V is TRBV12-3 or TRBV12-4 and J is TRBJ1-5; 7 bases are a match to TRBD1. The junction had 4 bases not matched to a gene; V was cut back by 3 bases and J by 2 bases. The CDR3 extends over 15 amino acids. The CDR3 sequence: CASSLVGQGNQPQHF. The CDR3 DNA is TGTGCCAGCAGTTTGGTAGGACAGGGCAATCAGCCCCAGCATTTT.

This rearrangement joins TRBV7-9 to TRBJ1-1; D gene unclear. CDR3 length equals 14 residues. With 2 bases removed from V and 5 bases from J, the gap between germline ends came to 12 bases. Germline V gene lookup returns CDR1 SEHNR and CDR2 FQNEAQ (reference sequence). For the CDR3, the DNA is TGTGCCAGCAGCTTACCACTCTCTGGGACTGAAGCTTTCTTT. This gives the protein CASSLPLSGTEAFF.

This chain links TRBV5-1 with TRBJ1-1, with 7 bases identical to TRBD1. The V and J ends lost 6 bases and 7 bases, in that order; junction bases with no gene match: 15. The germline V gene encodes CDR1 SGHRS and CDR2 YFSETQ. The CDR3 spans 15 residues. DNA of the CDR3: TGCGCCAGCACCGGGAGGGCAGGGGGGGACCATGAAGCTTTCTTT. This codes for CASTGRAGGDHEAFF.

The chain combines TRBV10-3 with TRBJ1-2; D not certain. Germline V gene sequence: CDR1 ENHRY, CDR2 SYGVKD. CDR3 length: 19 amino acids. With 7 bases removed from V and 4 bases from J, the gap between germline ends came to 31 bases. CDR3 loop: CAIMVFPRPGGKRRYGYTF. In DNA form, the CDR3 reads TGTGCCATCATGGTCTTCCCACGACCGGGAGGGAAGCGTCGCTATGGCTACACCTTC.

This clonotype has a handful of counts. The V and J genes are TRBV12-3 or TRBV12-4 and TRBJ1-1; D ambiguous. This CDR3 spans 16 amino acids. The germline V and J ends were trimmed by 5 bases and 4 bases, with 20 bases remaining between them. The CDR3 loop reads CASSPLVWGSGTEAFF. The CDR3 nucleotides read TGTGCCAGCAGTCCTCTTGTTTGGGGTTCGGGCACTGAAGCTTTCTTT.

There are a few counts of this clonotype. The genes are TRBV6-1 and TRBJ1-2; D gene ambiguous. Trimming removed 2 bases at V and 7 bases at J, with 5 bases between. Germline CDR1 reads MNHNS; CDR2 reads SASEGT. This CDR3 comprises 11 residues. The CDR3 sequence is CASSETPGYTF. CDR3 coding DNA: TGTGCCAGCAGTGAAACCCCTGGCTACACCTTC.

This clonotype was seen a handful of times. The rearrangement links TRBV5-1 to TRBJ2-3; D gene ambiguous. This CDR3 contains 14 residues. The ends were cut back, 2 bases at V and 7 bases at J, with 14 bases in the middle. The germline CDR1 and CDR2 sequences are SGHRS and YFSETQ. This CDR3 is CASSLSLREHTQYF. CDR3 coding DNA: TGCGCCAGCAGCTTAAGCCTCCGTGAGCATACGCAGTATTTT.